Listed below are T cell receptor beta chains from one sample, sequenced in a study of shared clonotypes between healthy human individuals. TCRdb's table, derived via immunoSEQ multiplex PCR, lists solely in-frame clones and lacks some. The table lists roughly 2.1 million clones, under 95% of them singletons. Sequencing used naive CD8+ T cells from PBMCs. These TCRs come from a man between 18 and 35 years old in good health. Some clones in this sample may be carry-over from other donors' samples. CDR3s include the opening cysteine and the closing phenylalanine or tryptophan. Each record gives: D gene, clone size, V gene, J gene, CDR3 protein, CDR3 DNA. The D gene is left open where the match is weak. Size is omitted from some rows. Given values are once, few, many or a class for expanded clones.

D gene: TRBD2
clone size: -
V gene: TRBV28
J gene: TRBJ2-4
CDR3 protein: CASSRLAIAGRPRAKNIQYF
CDR3 DNA: TGTGCCAGCAGCCGCTTAGCGATAGCGGGACGTCCCAGGGCTAAAAACATTCAGTACTTC

D gene: TRBD2
clone size: -
V gene: TRBV15
J gene: TRBJ2-1
CDR3 protein: CATSSRAGDNEQFF
CDR3 DNA: TGTGCCACCAGCAGCCGGGCGGGAGACAATGAGCAGTTCTTC

D gene: TRBD1
clone size: -
V gene: TRBV11-2
J gene: TRBJ2-7
CDR3 protein: CASSEYRGYEQYF
CDR3 DNA: TGTGCCAGCAGCGAGTACAGGGGCTACGAGCAGTACTTC

D gene: -
clone size: few
V gene: TRBV4-1
J gene: TRBJ1-1
CDR3 protein: CASSQGNPEAFF
CDR3 DNA: TGCGCCAGCAGCCAAGGCAACCCTGAAGCTTTCTTT

D gene: -
clone size: -
V gene: TRBV19
J gene: TRBJ1-5
CDR3 protein: CASSIGGDPNQPQHF
CDR3 DNA: TGTGCCAGTAGTATAGGAGGGGACCCTAATCAGCCCCAGCATTTT

D gene: -
clone size: -
V gene: TRBV9
J gene: TRBJ2-6
CDR3 protein: CASSVGYGANVLTF
CDR3 DNA: TGTGCCAGCAGCGTAGGGTACGGGGCCAACGTCCTGACTTTC

D gene: -
clone size: -
V gene: TRBV12-5
J gene: TRBJ1-1
CDR3 protein: CASGRDFEAFF
CDR3 DNA: TGTGCTAGTGGCCGGGACTTTGAAGCTTTCTTT

D gene: -
clone size: -
V gene: TRBV9
J gene: TRBJ2-5
CDR3 protein: CASSAEGRSQETQYF
CDR3 DNA: TGTGCCAGCAGCGCCGAGGGACGGTCGCAAGAGACCCAGTACTTC

D gene: -
clone size: -
V gene: TRBV6-5
J gene: TRBJ2-2
CDR3 protein: CASSYSLEGFGELFF
CDR3 DNA: TGTGCCAGCAGTTACTCCCTAGAGGGGTTCGGGGAGCTGTTTTTT

D gene: -
clone size: -
V gene: TRBV15
J gene: TRBJ2-3
CDR3 protein: CATSRKSGRTDTQYF
CDR3 DNA: TGTGCCACCAGCAGAAAATCTGGACGGACAGATACGCAGTATTTT

D gene: -
clone size: -
V gene: TRBV9
J gene: TRBJ1-5
CDR3 protein: CASSADGGWEPQHF
CDR3 DNA: TGTGCCAGCAGCGCAGATGGAGGATGGGAGCCCCAGCATTTT

D gene: TRBD2
clone size: -
V gene: TRBV9
J gene: TRBJ2-7
CDR3 protein: CASSRGGLAAYEQYF
CDR3 DNA: TGTGCCAGCAGCCGCGGGGGACTAGCTGCTTACGAGCAGTACTTC

D gene: -
clone size: -
V gene: TRBV7-9
J gene: TRBJ1-1
CDR3 protein: CASSFGQEAFF
CDR3 DNA: TGTGCCAGCAGCTTTGGGCAAGAAGCTTTCTTT

D gene: -
clone size: -
V gene: TRBV27
J gene: TRBJ1-5
CDR3 protein: CASSYVGSNQPQHF
CDR3 DNA: TGTGCCAGCAGTTACGTAGGTAGCAATCAGCCCCAGCATTTT

D gene: -
clone size: -
V gene: TRBV10-3
J gene: TRBJ2-1
CDR3 protein: CAISESVRSPNEQFF
CDR3 DNA: TGTGCCATCAGTGAGTCGGTTCGTAGCCCCAATGAGCAGTTCTTC

D gene: -
clone size: -
V gene: TRBV5-1
J gene: TRBJ2-7
CDR3 protein: CASSLFGTTYEQYF
CDR3 DNA: TGCGCCAGCAGCTTGTTCGGGACAACCTACGAGCAGTACTTC

D gene: -
clone size: once
V gene: TRBV9
J gene: TRBJ2-1
CDR3 protein: CASSVVDNNEQFF
CDR3 DNA: TGTGCCAGCAGCGTAGTAGATAACAATGAGCAGTTCTTC

D gene: -
clone size: -
V gene: TRBV5-6
J gene: TRBJ2-7
CDR3 protein: CASSLAPGWGIDEQYF
CDR3 DNA: TGTGCCAGCAGCTTGGCCCCAGGCTGGGGGATAGACGAGCAGTACTTC

D gene: -
clone size: -
V gene: TRBV7-6
J gene: TRBJ2-3
CDR3 protein: CASSLGTRTDTQYF
CDR3 DNA: TGTGCCAGCAGCTTGGGTACCCGCACAGATACGCAGTATTTT

D gene: TRBD1
clone size: -
V gene: TRBV27
J gene: TRBJ2-7
CDR3 protein: CASRRDRPGKAASSYEQYF
CDR3 DNA: TGTGCCAGCAGGAGGGACAGGCCAGGAAAAGCGGCGAGCTCCTACGAGCAGTACTTC

D gene: -
clone size: -
V gene: TRBV27
J gene: TRBJ1-4
CDR3 protein: CASSPGYQDNEKLFF
CDR3 DNA: TGTGCCAGCAGTCCAGGGTACCAGGATAATGAAAAACTGTTTTTT

D gene: TRBD1
clone size: -
V gene: TRBV6-1
J gene: TRBJ2-7
CDR3 protein: CASSERGTGHYEQYF
CDR3 DNA: TGTGCCAGCAGTGAACGGGGGACAGGCCACTACGAGCAGTACTTC

D gene: -
clone size: -
V gene: TRBV9
J gene: TRBJ1-2
CDR3 protein: CASSYQGGGGGYTF
CDR3 DNA: TGTGCCAGCAGCTATCAAGGCGGAGGAGGTGGCTACACCTTC

D gene: -
clone size: -
V gene: TRBV27
J gene: TRBJ2-1
CDR3 protein: CASSLTEPSYNEQFF
CDR3 DNA: TGTGCCAGCAGTTTAACGGAGCCTTCCTACAATGAGCAGTTCTTC

D gene: -
clone size: -
V gene: TRBV6-5
J gene: TRBJ1-5
CDR3 protein: CASRGVGLSNQPQHF
CDR3 DNA: TGTGCCAGCAGGGGAGTCGGGTTATCGAATCAGCCCCAGCATTTT

D gene: TRBD2
clone size: -
V gene: TRBV5-6
J gene: TRBJ2-3
CDR3 protein: CASSLAGGGKDTQYF
CDR3 DNA: TGTGCCAGCAGCTTGGCGGGCGGGGGTAAGGATACGCAGTATTTT

D gene: -
clone size: -
V gene: TRBV28
J gene: TRBJ1-4
CDR3 protein: CASSLFGGGEKLFF
CDR3 DNA: TGTGCCAGCAGTTTATTCGGGGGGGGAGAAAAACTGTTTTTT

D gene: TRBD2
clone size: -
V gene: TRBV30
J gene: TRBJ2-7
CDR3 protein: CAWTTSGEQYF
CDR3 DNA: TGTGCCTGGACCACTAGCGGCGAGCAGTACTTC

D gene: TRBD2
clone size: -
V gene: TRBV7-6
J gene: TRBJ2-3
CDR3 protein: CASSLGLAGEGTDTQYF
CDR3 DNA: TGTGCCAGCAGCTTAGGTCTAGCGGGGGAGGGCACAGATACGCAGTATTTT

D gene: -
clone size: -
V gene: TRBV5-6
J gene: TRBJ2-7
CDR3 protein: CASSLRGFYEQYF
CDR3 DNA: TGTGCCAGCAGCTTGCGAGGATTCTACGAGCAGTACTTC

D gene: TRBD1
clone size: -
V gene: TRBV10-3
J gene: TRBJ1-1
CDR3 protein: CAIRGTGAQNTEAFF
CDR3 DNA: TGTGCCATCAGGGGGACAGGGGCTCAGAACACTGAAGCTTTCTTT

D gene: TRBD2
clone size: -
V gene: TRBV5-6
J gene: TRBJ2-2
CDR3 protein: CASSLLDTLAVTGELFF
CDR3 DNA: TGTGCCAGCAGCTTGTTAGACACACTAGCGGTCACCGGGGAGCTGTTTTTT

D gene: -
clone size: -
V gene: TRBV30
J gene: TRBJ2-7
CDR3 protein: CAWSRDGAYEQYF
CDR3 DNA: TGTGCCTGGAGTAGGGACGGCGCCTACGAGCAGTACTTC

D gene: TRBD1
clone size: few
V gene: TRBV6-1
J gene: TRBJ2-7
CDR3 protein: CASSEPGQGYEQYF
CDR3 DNA: TGTGCCAGCAGTGAACCGGGACAGGGCTACGAGCAGTACTTC

D gene: TRBD2
clone size: -
V gene: TRBV7-9
J gene: TRBJ2-1
CDR3 protein: CASSLDLAAGTDWNEQFF
CDR3 DNA: TGTGCCAGCAGCTTAGACCTAGCGGCAGGCACGGATTGGAATGAGCAGTTCTTC

D gene: TRBD1
clone size: -
V gene: TRBV4-1
J gene: TRBJ2-7
CDR3 protein: CASSQEDRGYYEQYF
CDR3 DNA: TGCGCCAGCAGCCAAGAGGACAGGGGATACTACGAGCAGTACTTC

D gene: -
clone size: -
V gene: TRBV7-8
J gene: TRBJ1-5
CDR3 protein: CASSLGGSPGGPQHF
CDR3 DNA: TGTGCCAGCAGCTTAGGGGGCAGCCCGGGTGGGCCCCAGCATTTT

D gene: TRBD2
clone size: once
V gene: TRBV6-6
J gene: TRBJ2-7
CDR3 protein: CASSYLAGGSHEQYF
CDR3 DNA: TGTGCCAGCAGTTACTTGGCGGGAGGGAGCCACGAGCAGTACTTC

D gene: -
clone size: -
V gene: TRBV28
J gene: TRBJ1-3
CDR3 protein: CASSLLRQISPGNTIYF
CDR3 DNA: TGTGCCAGCAGTTTATTAAGACAGATAAGCCCTGGAAACACCATATATTTT

D gene: -
clone size: -
V gene: TRBV19
J gene: TRBJ2-3
CDR3 protein: CASSMRTADTQYF
CDR3 DNA: TGTGCCAGTAGTATGAGAACGGCAGATACGCAGTATTTT

D gene: -
clone size: -
V gene: TRBV7-9
J gene: TRBJ1-1
CDR3 protein: CASGTGYTEAFF
CDR3 DNA: TGTGCCAGTGGGACGGGGTACACTGAAGCTTTCTTT

D gene: -
clone size: -
V gene: TRBV11-3
J gene: TRBJ1-1
CDR3 protein: CASSVGAETEAFF
CDR3 DNA: TGTGCCAGCAGCGTCGGGGCAGAAACTGAAGCTTTCTTT

D gene: -
clone size: -
V gene: TRBV4-1
J gene: TRBJ2-7
CDR3 protein: CASSQGGRGYEQYF
CDR3 DNA: TGCGCCAGCAGCCAGGGGGGCCGGGGCTACGAGCAGTACTTC

D gene: TRBD2
clone size: -
V gene: TRBV4-3
J gene: TRBJ2-2
CDR3 protein: CASSQATSGRTGELFF
CDR3 DNA: TGCGCCAGCAGCCAAGCGACTAGCGGGAGGACCGGGGAGCTGTTTTTT

D gene: TRBD1
clone size: -
V gene: TRBV9
J gene: TRBJ2-1
CDR3 protein: CASSVLRDRGHNEQFF
CDR3 DNA: TGTGCCAGCAGCGTACTCCGGGACAGGGGCCACAATGAGCAGTTCTTC

D gene: -
clone size: -
V gene: TRBV5-6
J gene: TRBJ1-1
CDR3 protein: CASSFGGWAEAFF
CDR3 DNA: TGTGCCAGCAGCTTTGGGGGGTGGGCTGAAGCTTTCTTT

D gene: -
clone size: -
V gene: TRBV28
J gene: TRBJ1-4
CDR3 protein: CASSLVGAGEKLFF
CDR3 DNA: TGTGCCAGCAGTTTAGTGGGCGCGGGTGAAAAACTGTTTTTT

D gene: -
clone size: -
V gene: TRBV6-5
J gene: TRBJ1-1
CDR3 protein: CASSYQEGAEAFF
CDR3 DNA: TGTGCCAGCAGTTACCAGGAAGGCGCAGAAGCTTTCTTT

D gene: -
clone size: -
V gene: TRBV6-1
J gene: TRBJ2-1
CDR3 protein: CASSDTYEQFF
CDR3 DNA: TGTGCCAGCAGTGATACCTATGAGCAGTTCTTC

D gene: TRBD2
clone size: -
V gene: TRBV7-3
J gene: TRBJ2-1
CDR3 protein: CASSYLAGARYNEQFF
CDR3 DNA: TGTGCCAGCAGCTATTTAGCGGGAGCTAGGTACAATGAGCAGTTCTTC

D gene: TRBD2
clone size: -
V gene: TRBV6-1
J gene: TRBJ2-1
CDR3 protein: CASSDLTSGFNEQFF
CDR3 DNA: TGTGCCAGCAGTGACCTCACTAGCGGGTTTAATGAGCAGTTCTTC

D gene: TRBD2
clone size: -
V gene: TRBV14
J gene: TRBJ2-5
CDR3 protein: CASSQWTSGEETQYF
CDR3 DNA: TGTGCCAGCAGCCAGTGGACTAGCGGGGAAGAGACCCAGTACTTC

D gene: -
clone size: -
V gene: TRBV27
J gene: TRBJ2-6
CDR3 protein: CASSWWGPDSGANVLTF
CDR3 DNA: TGTGCCAGCAGTTGGTGGGGGCCAGACTCTGGGGCCAACGTCCTGACTTTC

D gene: -
clone size: -
V gene: TRBV27
J gene: TRBJ2-1
CDR3 protein: CASSLTMLGIYNEQFF
CDR3 DNA: TGTGCCAGCAGTTTAACGATGTTGGGTATCTACAATGAGCAGTTCTTC

D gene: -
clone size: -
V gene: TRBV15
J gene: TRBJ1-1
CDR3 protein: CATSRAEAGEAFF
CDR3 DNA: TGTGCCACCAGCAGAGCGGAGGCAGGGGAAGCTTTCTTT

D gene: TRBD2
clone size: -
V gene: TRBV7-9
J gene: TRBJ2-1
CDR3 protein: CASSLASGRAYNEQFF
CDR3 DNA: TGTGCCAGCAGCTTAGCTAGCGGGAGGGCCTACAATGAGCAGTTCTTC

D gene: TRBD1
clone size: -
V gene: TRBV9
J gene: TRBJ1-1
CDR3 protein: CASSNSPRTGNTEAFF
CDR3 DNA: TGTGCCAGCAGCAATTCCCCCAGGACAGGGAACACTGAAGCTTTCTTT